A selection of T cell receptor beta chains follows, all from one sample in a study of blood T cell repertoires in COVID-19. The data were produced by immunoSEQ multiplex PCR, yet TCRdb's version contains in-frame clones alone and is incomplete. Counted here are 45,000 to 60,000 clones, more than 80% occurring once; the ten biggest clones make up approximately 6%. The sample taken for sequencing was peripheral blood. The receptors were gathered from a man in his 70s with active COVID-19. The conserved cysteine and the conserved F or W are not part of the CDR3 here.

TRBJ2-1 TRBV2 ASSEAISGGAKNEQF
TRBJ1-1 TRBV6-6 ASSYPQVAEAF
TRBJ1-2 TRBV5-6 ASSKGTGFNYGYT
TRBJ2-6 TRBV2 ASKTGFLYSGANVLT
TRBJ2-7 TRBV7-9 ASSRAYEQY
TRBJ2-7 TRBV21-1 ASSKPRGHYEQY
TRBJ1-1 TRBV20-1 SASAFNMNTEAF
TRBJ2-7 TRBV25-1 ASSVTGSYEQY
TRBJ1-6 TRBV7-8 ASSLGVGQDYNSPLH
TRBJ2-3 TRBV7-2 ASSLALAGGQDTQY
TRBJ2-1 TRBV5-1 ASSFSTDYNEQF
TRBJ2-4 TRBV5-8 ASSFRGSIQY
TRBJ1-1 TRBV7-9 ASSSWESGNTEAF
TRBJ2-7 TRBV7-9 ASSPQGITYEQY
TRBJ2-5 TRBV4-1 ASSPLASGGWETQY
TRBJ1-1 TRBV9 ASSVGGLMNTEAF